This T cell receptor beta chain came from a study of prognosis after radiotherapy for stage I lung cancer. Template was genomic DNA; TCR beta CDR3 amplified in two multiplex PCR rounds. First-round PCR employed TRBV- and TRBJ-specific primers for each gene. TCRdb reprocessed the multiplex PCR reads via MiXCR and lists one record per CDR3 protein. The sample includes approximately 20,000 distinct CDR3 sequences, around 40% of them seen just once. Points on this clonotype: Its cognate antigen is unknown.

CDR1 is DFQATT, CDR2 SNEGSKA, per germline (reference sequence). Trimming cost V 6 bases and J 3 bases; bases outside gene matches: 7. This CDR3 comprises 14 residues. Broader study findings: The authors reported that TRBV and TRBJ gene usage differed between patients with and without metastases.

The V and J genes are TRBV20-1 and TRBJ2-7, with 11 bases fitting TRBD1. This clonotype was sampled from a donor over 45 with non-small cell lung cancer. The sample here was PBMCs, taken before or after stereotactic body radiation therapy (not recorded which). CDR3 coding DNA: TGCAGTGCCAGACCCGGGACAGGGGGCTACGAGCAGTACTTC. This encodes CSARPGTGGYEQYF.